One sample yielded the 17 T cell receptor beta chains listed below, sequenced in a study of blood T cell repertoires in COVID-19 (dated by TCRdb to the early 2020s). Library prep was done by the immunoSEQ multiplex PCR assay. TCRdb took this table from immuneACCESS and kept in-frame rearrangements with V and J called. Such tables lack part of the clones; where checked against another copy, unresolved V genes explain under half of the gap, and the rest is unexplained. Present in this sample are 150,000 to 200,000 clones, roughly 81% of which were seen just once. 12% of the sample belongs to the ten largest clones. The sample taken for sequencing was peripheral blood. These receptors were obtained from a woman aged 80 or over with COVID-19, enrolled during active disease.

This clone was seen a handful of times. The chain couples TRBV18 to TRBJ2-3, with D uncertain. The CDR3 runs 14 residues. From germline, CDR1 is KGHSH and CDR2 LQKENI. V was pared by 3 bases and J by 2 bases, with 9 bases between. The CDR3 nucleotides read TGTGCCAGCTCACCCTCGGCGGCCACAGATACGCAGTATTTT. Amino acids: CASSPSAATDTQYF.

This clone was seen a handful of times. The chain is built from TRBV19 and TRBJ1-4; 7 positions agree with TRBD1. Germline trimming cut 7 bases from V and 0 bases from J; bases unmatched to any gene: 5. CDR3 length: 15 residues. The germline gives CDR1 LNHDA, CDR2 SQIVND (reference sequence). The CDR3 region is CASTDRETTNEKLFF. The CDR3, as DNA: TGTGCCAGTACAGACAGGGAGACAACTAATGAAAAACTGTTTTTT.

The chain is built from TRBV6-5 and TRBJ2-7, with no clear D. CDR1 is MNHEY and CDR2 is SVGAGI in the germline V gene. The V gene lost 7 bases and the J gene lost 3 bases, with 19 bases spanning the gap. This CDR3 spans 15 amino acids. CDR3 DNA: TGTGCCAGCAAAGAAGACACCCTATCTTTCTACGAGCAGTACTTC. Protein: CASKEDTLSFYEQYF.

This clone has just a few counts. CDR3 protein: CASSDRGRFYEQYF. As DNA, the CDR3 is TGTGCCAGCAGTGACAGGGGGCGCTTCTACGAGCAGTACTTC. The rearrangement joins TRBV2 to TRBJ2-7; 8 bases fit TRBD1. Germline V gives CDR1 SNHLY, CDR2 FYNNEI. V shed 3 bases, J shed 3 bases, and the junction held 4 bases outside the gene matches. There are 14 residues in the CDR3.

This chain joins TRBV25-1 and TRBJ1-2; D is possibly TRBD1 (6 bases). The CDR3 length is 13 residues. From germline, CDR1 is MGHDK and CDR2 SYGVNS. V gave up 4 bases and J gave up 6 bases, with 12 bases separating them. CDR3 sequence (DNA): TGTGCCAGCAGTGGCGGGGGGGGCGATGGCTACACCTTC. It yields the protein CASSGGGGDGYTF.

The count of this clone is one. J is TRBJ2-7 and V is TRBV28; weak D call: TRBD1 (5 bases). V lost 4 bases and J lost 1, with 14 bases in between. This CDR3 region has 15 residues. Germline V CDR1 and CDR2: MDHEN, SYDVKM. The CDR3 DNA follows: TGTGCCAGCAGTTATGTGGATCAGGGATCCTACGAGCAGTACTTC. Its protein product is CASSYVDQGSYEQYF.

This chain joins TRBV27 and TRBJ2-1; D may be TRBD2 (6 bases). CDR3 size: 14 residues. The V end was cut by 8 bases, the J end by 0 bases, with 11 bases between. Germline V gene lookup returns CDR1 MNHEY and CDR2 SMNVEV (reference sequence). CDR3 amino acids: CASSYGGSYNEQFF. In nucleotides, the CDR3 is TGTGCCAGCTCCTACGGGGGCTCCTACAATGAGCAGTTCTTC.

J is TRBJ2-3 and V is TRBV10-3, with unresolved D. Per the germline V gene, CDR1 is ENHRY and CDR2 is SYGVKD. The CDR3 has 12 residues. V was trimmed by 6 bases and J by 7 bases, leaving 11 bases between them. The CDR3 DNA reads as TGTGCCATCAGAGAAACGGGTTATACGCAGTATTTT. This translates into CAIRETGYTQYF.

The V gene is TRBV3-1 (or the pseudogene TRBV3-2), the J gene TRBJ1-1, with D possibly being TRBD1 (6 bases). CDR1 and CDR2 (germline): LGHDT, YNNKEL (reference sequence). V lost 3 bases, J lost 4 bases, and 9 bases lay in between. The CDR3 runs 13 residues. The CDR3 loop is CASSHNRVTEAFF. The CDR3 coding sequence is TGTGCCAGCAGCCACAACAGGGTCACTGAAGCTTTCTTT.

The chain recombines TRBV5-1 with TRBJ2-7; 10 positions agree with TRBD2. The length of the CDR3 is 16 residues. Germline V gives CDR1 SGHRS, CDR2 YFSETQ. The junction had 3 bases not matched to a gene; V was cut back by 0 bases and J by 0 bases. CDR3 DNA sequence: TGCGCCAGCAGCTTGGAAGGACTAGCGGCCTCCTACGAGCAGTACTTC. Protein product: CASSLEGLAASYEQYF.

The V gene is TRBV20-1, the J gene TRBJ2-1, with 8 nucleotides matching TRBD2. The junction had 7 bases not matched to a gene; V was cut back by 3 bases and J by 6 bases. The CDR3 is made up of 14 amino acids. Germline-derived CDR1 and CDR2 are DFQATT and SNEGSKA (reference sequence). Written as DNA, the CDR3 is TGCAGTGCTAGTGCTAGCGGGCGCGGCAATGAGCAGTTCTTC. Residues: CSASASGRGNEQFF.

The chain joins TRBV28 to TRBJ2-5; 13 nucleotides line up with TRBD2. V lost 6 bases to trimming and J lost 5 bases; unmatched junction nucleotides: 6. The CDR3 is 15 amino acids. CDR1 and CDR2 (germline): MDHEN, SYDVKM. The CDR3 region has the DNA TGTGCCAGCAGCCCCGGACTAGCGGGAGTTGAGACCCAGTACTTC. Translating gives CASSPGLAGVETQYF.

V is TRBV2 and J is TRBJ2-3; the match to TRBD2 covers 9 bases. CDR3 size: 16 residues. Trimming cost V 3 bases and J 6 bases; bases outside gene matches: 10. Germline CDR1 and CDR2: SNHLY and FYNNEI. The CDR3 sequence is CASSDPEAGGLDTQYF. CDR3 sequence (DNA): TGTGCCAGCAGTGACCCAGAGGCGGGGGGGCTGGATACGCAGTATTTT.

V gene TRBV5-6 combines with J gene TRBJ1-2; 7 bases are shared with TRBD1. The germline gives CDR1 SGHDT, CDR2 YYEEEE. Trimming at V came to 4 bases and at J to 2 bases, leaving 11 bases not matched to a gene. The CDR3 has 16 residues. For the CDR3, the DNA is TGTGCCAGCAGCCCACAAAGCACAGGGGAGAACTATGGCTACACCTTC. Amino acids: CASSPQSTGENYGYTF. Looking up the rest from reference TRBV5-6 and TRBJ1-2 gives the full variable domain: DAGVTQSPTHLIKTRGQQVTLRCSPKSGHDTVSWYQQALGQGPQFIFQYYEEEERQRGNFPDRFSGHQFPNYSSELNVNALLLGDSALYLCASSPQSTGENYGYTFGSGTRLTVV.

This clone was seen once. The chain has TRBV29-1 and TRBJ2-1; tentative D call: TRBD2 (5 bases). The germline gives CDR1 SQVTM, CDR2 ANQGSEA. Trimming left V 4 bases short and J 6 bases short, with 13 bases between. This CDR3 contains 13 residues. DNA of the CDR3: TGCAGCGTTGGTCCTAGCCACGGCAATGAGCAGTTCTTC. Its translation: CSVGPSHGNEQFF.

The rearrangement links TRBV5-1 to TRBJ2-1, with D maybe TRBD2 (6 bases). V shed 5 bases and J shed 3 bases, with 12 bases lying between them. Germline CDR1 reads SGHRS; CDR2 reads YFSETQ. The CDR3 loop spans 14 amino acids. The CDR3 loop is CASRRERLYNEQFF. CDR3 coding DNA: TGCGCCAGCAGGCGGGAAAGGCTCTACAATGAGCAGTTCTTC.

A single count supports this clone. The chain recombines TRBV5-1 with TRBJ2-5; possibly TRBD2 for D (7 bases). Germline CDR1 SGHRS, CDR2 YFSETQ. The CDR3 runs 14 residues. Trimming left V 3 bases short and J 4 bases short, with 13 bases between. The CDR3 nucleotides read TGCGCCAGCAGCTCAAGGGGGGGCGCAGAGACCCAGTACTTC. It yields the protein CASSSRGGAETQYF.